Each of the 29 T cell receptor beta chains below was sequenced from the same sample in a study of T cells expressing NK-cell markers. Each CDR3 protein gets one entry in TCRdb, which reprocessed the 5' RACE reads and gives no DNA. Listed are about 140,000 distinct CDR3 sequences; 9% to 15% falls within the top ten. The sample consisted of blood T cells: a sorted CD56 or NKG2C T cell subset, CD4+ or CD8+ T cells, or bulk PBMC T cells (not recorded which). The origin of the receptors is a man between 18 and 29 years old in good health.

V usage is TRBV12-3 or TRBV12-4 and J usage is TRBJ2-7; lacking DNA, the TRBD1 call made by TCRdb goes unchecked. The CDR3 runs 15 residues. The CDR3 region is CASTPWGSDPYEQYF.

The rearrangement joins TRBV7-9 to TRBJ1-4; TCRdb's assignment of TRBD1 cannot be checked, as there is no DNA. This CDR3 contains 16 residues. Germline loops: CDR1 SEHNR, CDR2 FQNEAQ (reference sequence). This chain's CDR3 is CASSLASVRGYEKLFF.

CDR3: CASMNVYEQYF. The chain recombines TRBV27 with TRBJ2-7. This CDR3 is 11 amino acids long. Germline assignment: CDR1 MNHEY and CDR2 SMNVEV (reference sequence).

The chain couples TRBV12-3 or TRBV12-4 to TRBJ2-5; TCRdb selects TRBD1, and the lack of DNA leaves this call unchecked. This CDR3 contains 14 residues. The CDR3 region is CASSPRQGWETQYF.

The CDR3 is CASSLAPGQGGNEQFF. The gene calls are TRBV7-9 and TRBJ2-1; without DNA, the TCRdb call of TRBD1 cannot be checked. CDR3 length: 16 residues. Germline V CDR1 and CDR2: SEHNR, FQNEAQ (reference sequence). Complete variable domain (other parts from reference TRBV7-9 and TRBJ2-1): DTGVSQNPRHKITKRGQNVTFRCDPISEHNRLYWYRQTLGQGPEFLTYFQNEAQLEKSRLLSDRFSAERPKGSFSTLEIQRTEQGDSAMYLCASSLAPGQGGNEQFFGPGTRLTVL.

The chain uses TRBV20-1 and TRBJ1-4. Germline CDR1 DFQATT, CDR2 SNEGSKA (reference sequence). The CDR3 is 15 amino acids. Here the CDR3 reads CSARDWRGTNEKLFF.

This chain uses TRBV6-1 with TRBJ2-7; the TCRdb D gene call, TRBD1, has no DNA to confirm it. Germline-derived CDR1 and CDR2 are MNHNS and SASEGT. The CDR3 extends over 14 amino acids. The CDR3: CASIPGQGRDEQYF.

CDR3 residues: CASGTGGASQPQHF. The chain uses TRBV12-3 or TRBV12-4 and TRBJ1-5; the TRBD1 assignment by TCRdb is unverifiable without DNA. CDR3 size: 14 residues.

The genes are TRBV10-3 and TRBJ1-1. This CDR3 is built from 12 residues. CDR1 ENHRY and CDR2 SYGVKD come from the germline V gene. CDR3 loop: CASVTENTEAFF.

The V gene is TRBV9, the J gene TRBJ2-2. Germline V gene sequence: CDR1 SGDLS, CDR2 YYNGEE. The CDR3 extends over 14 amino acids. The CDR3: CASSAGGTTGELFF.

This sequence joins TRBV18 and TRBJ2-1; TCRdb reports TRBD1, a call that lacks DNA to check it against. The CDR3 length is 16 residues. Germline assignment: CDR1 KGHSH and CDR2 LQKENI. The CDR3 here is CASSPPPGPPYNEQFF.

The genes are TRBV24-1 and TRBJ2-5. The germline V gene encodes CDR1 KGHDR and CDR2 SFDVKD. There are 14 residues in the CDR3. The CDR3 here is CATSDRTIQETQYF.

The chain combines TRBV28 with TRBJ1-1. The CDR3 loop spans 11 amino acids. Germline lookup yields CDR1 MDHEN and CDR2 SYDVKM. The CDR3 protein is CASSLKGEAFF.

V and J are TRBV27 and TRBJ2-1; the TCRdb D gene call, TRBD2, has no DNA to confirm it. The CDR3 has 13 residues. Germline V CDR1 and CDR2: MNHEY, SMNVEV (reference sequence). The CDR3 sequence is CASTAGTSNEQFF.

The V call is TRBV4-2, the J call TRBJ1-5; the D call of TRBD1 rests on TCRdb alone, since no DNA is present to check it. The germline CDR1 and CDR2 sequences are LGHNA and YNFKEQ. This CDR3 has 19 residues. This chain's CDR3 is CASSQLAAEGVYSNQPQHF.

The genes are TRBV6-5 and TRBJ1-5; TCRdb's assignment of TRBD1 cannot be checked, as there is no DNA. This CDR3 comprises 15 residues. Germline CDR1 is MNHEY and CDR2 is SVGAGI. The chain's CDR3 is CASSYSLPGSQPQHF.

This chain links TRBV13 with TRBJ2-1. This CDR3 is built from 15 residues. In germline, CDR1 is PRHDT, CDR2 FYEKMQ (reference sequence). CDR3 residues: CASSLEREYYNEQFF.

The chain recombines TRBV28 with TRBJ2-2; the TCRdb D gene call, TRBD1, has no DNA to confirm it. From germline, CDR1 is MDHEN and CDR2 SYDVKM. This CDR3 is 13 amino acids long. CDR3 loop: CATEDRGPRELFF.

This chain links TRBV4-2 with TRBJ2-1; TCRdb designates TRBD2, a call that cannot be tested without DNA. CDR1 is LGHNA and CDR2 is YNFKEQ in the germline V gene. The CDR3 is 14 amino acids. The CDR3 loop is CASSQAGGRNEQFF.

The rearrangement links TRBV29-1 to TRBJ2-2. This CDR3 spans 12 amino acids. Looked up from germline, CDR1 is SQVTM and CDR2 is ANQGSEA. The CDR3 sequence: CSVYENTGELFF.

The chain carries TRBV27 and TRBJ1-1; checking the TCRdb D call of TRBD1 is not possible without DNA. This CDR3 is 16 amino acids long. CDR1 is MNHEY, CDR2 SMNVEV, per germline (reference sequence). CDR3 amino acids: CASSLSGTGRRGEAFF.

The rearrangement uses TRBV6-6 and TRBJ1-1. The CDR3 has 11 amino acids. The germline V gene encodes CDR1 MNHNY and CDR2 SVGAGI (reference sequence). CDR3 sequence: CASIRSTEAFF.

V gene TRBV25-1 combines with J gene TRBJ2-1; absent DNA, TCRdb's TRBD2 call cannot be checked. The CDR3 sequence is 15 residues long. Germline CDR1 is MGHDK and CDR2 is SYGVNS. CDR3: CASSPGTSGTNEQFF. Complete variable domain (other parts from reference TRBV25-1 and TRBJ2-1): EADIYQTPRYLVIGTGKKITLECSQTMGHDKMYWYQQDPGMELHLIHYSYGVNSTEKGDLSSESTVSRIRTEHFPLTLESARPSHTSQYLCASSPGTSGTNEQFFGPGTRLTVL.

This chain connects TRBV20-1 to TRBJ1-1. The V gene's germline CDR1 is DFQATT and CDR2 SNEGSKA (reference sequence). This CDR3 is built from 11 residues. CDR3 amino acids: CSASMNTEAFF.

The rearrangement uses TRBV6-5 and TRBJ2-4; with no DNA, the TCRdb D assignment of TRBD1 cannot be verified. The CDR3 has 18 amino acids. CDR1 and CDR2 from the germline V gene are MNHEY and SVGAGI. This CDR3 is CASSLPGTEDLAKNIQYF.

The chain has TRBV12-3 or TRBV12-4 and TRBJ2-7. CDR3 length equals 15 residues. CDR3 amino acids: CASSFGASVSYEQYF.

The chain is built from TRBV11-1 and TRBJ1-1. Germline CDR1 is SGHAT and CDR2 is FQDESV (reference sequence). This CDR3 spans 15 amino acids. The CDR3 protein is CASSLATALNTEAFF.

V gene TRBV24-1 combines with J gene TRBJ2-2; the TCRdb call, TRBD1, lacks DNA for checking. The germline CDR1 and CDR2 sequences are KGHDR and SFDVKD. The CDR3 has 14 residues. The chain's CDR3 is CATSDPRVGGELFF.

The V call is TRBV29-1, the J call TRBJ2-1; TCRdb selects TRBD2, and the lack of DNA leaves this call unchecked. Germline V gives CDR1 SQVTM, CDR2 ANQGSEA. This CDR3 comprises 19 residues. The CDR3 reads CSVEGEIAGGFDSYNEQFF.